The 28 T cell receptor beta chains presented below share a single source sample, sequenced in a study of blood T cell repertoires in COVID-19. TCRdb keeps only in-frame clones here, not all; method: immunoSEQ multiplex PCR. The sample contains a few hundred thousand clones, about four fifths of which appear only once. The sample consisted of peripheral blood. These receptors came from a woman younger than 35 with acute or convalescent COVID-19.

The V call is TRBV4-3, the J call TRBJ2-1, with 12 bases fitting TRBD2. The germline V gene encodes CDR1 LGHNA and CDR2 YSLEER. Trimming at V came to 1 base and at J to 9 bases, leaving 4 bases not matched to a gene. The CDR3 has 15 amino acids. DNA of the CDR3: TGCGCCAGCAGCCAAGGGACTAGCGGGATTGGTGAGCAGTTCTTC. As protein: CASSQGTSGIGEQFF.

The chain carries TRBV5-1 and TRBJ1-1, with 10 nucleotides matching TRBD1. The ends lost 4 bases at V and 0 bases at J; junction bases unmatched: 6. This CDR3 has 16 residues. The V gene's germline CDR1 is SGHRS and CDR2 YFSETQ. The CDR3 nucleotides read TGCGCCAGCAGCCGTGACAGGGGGCGCGTGAACACTGAAGCTTTCTTT. Residues: CASSRDRGRVNTEAFF.

This clone occurred once. The chain links TRBV5-8 to TRBJ2-7; D may be TRBD2 (6 bases). CDR1 and CDR2 (germline): SGHTS, YDEGEE. The ends were cut back, 4 bases at V and 1 base at J, with 12 bases in the middle. This CDR3 is 14 amino acids long. The CDR3 sequence is CASSPFSGSYEQYF. In DNA form, the CDR3 reads TGTGCCAGCAGCCCCTTCAGCGGGTCCTACGAGCAGTACTTC. Full variable domain (remainder filled in from reference TRBV5-8 and TRBJ2-7): EAGVTQSPTHLIKTRGQQATLRCSPISGHTSVYWYQQALGLGLQFLLWYDEGEERNRGNFPPRFSGRQFPNYSSELNVNALELEDSALYLCASSPFSGSYEQYFGPGTRLTVT.

The chain recombines TRBV6-2 or TRBV6-3 with TRBJ1-5; TRBD1 aligns across 7 bases. From germline, CDR1 is MNHEY and CDR2 SVGEGT. CDR3 length: 14 amino acids. The J segment lost 5 bases and the V segment lost 5 bases, leaving 6 bases of the junction unmatched. In nucleotides, the CDR3 is TGTGCCAGCAGTCAACAGGGGAAATATCAGCCCCAGCATTTT. Protein: CASSQQGKYQPQHF.

This clone occurred many times. V gene TRBV7-6 combines with J gene TRBJ2-2; the match to TRBD2 covers 12 bases. The CDR3 spans 16 residues. V lost 4 bases, J lost 4 bases, and 4 bases stayed unmatched. In germline, CDR1 is SGHVS, CDR2 FNYEAQ. CDR3 sequence reads: CASSSRTSGTTGELFF. In nucleotides, the CDR3 is TGTGCCAGCAGCTCAAGGACTAGCGGGACCACCGGGGAGCTGTTTTTT.

The CDR3 region has the DNA TGTGCCAGCAGTCGGGAACAGCGGGTACACTCTGGAAACACCATATATTTT. Amino acid sequence: CASSREQRVHSGNTIYF. The gene calls are TRBV6-6 and TRBJ1-3; no clear D gene. Germline loops: CDR1 MNHNY, CDR2 SVGAGI (reference sequence). The CDR3 consists of 17 residues. Trimming removed 5 bases from V and 0 bases from J, with 17 bases in between.

This clone turned up a few times. The chain carries TRBV18 and TRBJ1-4; 7 bases line up with TRBD1. The V gene end was trimmed by 8 bases and the J gene end by 4 bases; junction bases not matched to a gene: 10. The CDR3 contains 15 residues. The germline V gene has CDR1 KGHSH and CDR2 LQKENI. The CDR3 is CASAKTGTVNEKLFF. The CDR3 DNA is TGTGCCAGCGCCAAGACCGGGACAGTTAATGAAAAACTGTTTTTT.

As to this clone: Additional DNA sequences in this sample encode the identical CDR3. The chain couples TRBV18 to TRBJ2-5, with 15 bases matching TRBD2. Germline lookup yields CDR1 KGHSH and CDR2 LQKENI. The CDR3 length is 16 residues. V dropped 3 bases and J dropped 4; count of bases not matched to a gene: 3. The CDR3 region is CASSPPGLAGGETQYF. Here the CDR3 DNA reads TGTGCCAGCTCACCCCCGGGACTAGCGGGAGGAGAGACCCAGTACTTC.

The chain has TRBV27 and TRBJ2-1; 9 nucleotides match TRBD2. The germline V gene has CDR1 MNHEY and CDR2 SMNVEV (reference sequence). The V and J ends lost 4 bases and 7 bases, in that order; junction bases with no gene match: 14. This CDR3 has 17 amino acids. The CDR3 region is CASSSASGITRRNEQFF. The CDR3, as DNA: TGTGCCAGCAGTTCCGCTAGCGGGATCACCAGGAGGAATGAGCAGTTCTTC.

The genes are TRBV19 and TRBJ1-6; no firm D call. V was clipped by 5 bases and J by 6 bases, with 11 bases between them. CDR1 LNHDA and CDR2 SQIVND come from the germline V gene (reference sequence). The CDR3 covers 14 residues. As DNA, the CDR3 is TGTGCCAGTAGTTGGCGGCCGTCTAATTCACCCCTCCACTTT. Encoded protein: CASSWRPSNSPLHF.

The chain uses TRBV10-3 and TRBJ1-2, with D perhaps matching TRBD1 (6 bases). Germline CDR1 and CDR2: ENHRY and SYGVKD. CDR3 length: 13 residues. The V end was cut by 6 bases, the J end by 6 bases, with 14 bases between. For the CDR3, the DNA is TGTGCCATCAGGGGAACAGGGATCGATGGCTACACCTTC. Translating gives CAIRGTGIDGYTF.

J is TRBJ2-5 and V is TRBV7-9; TRBD1 matches 7 bases. The J segment lost 5 bases and the V segment lost 2 bases, leaving 14 bases of the junction unmatched. The CDR3 has 17 amino acids. The germline CDR1 and CDR2 sequences are SEHNR and FQNEAQ (reference sequence). CDR3 DNA sequence: TGTGCCAGCAGCTTAAAAAATCTCGACAGGGCTGGGGAGACCCAGTACTTC. This sequence encodes CASSLKNLDRAGETQYF. Based on the CDR3 plus reference TRBV7-9 and TRBJ2-5, the full variable domain is DTGVSQNPRHKITKRGQNVTFRCDPISEHNRLYWYRQTLGQGPEFLTYFQNEAQLEKSRLLSDRFSAERPKGSFSTLEIQRTEQGDSAMYLCASSLKNLDRAGETQYFGPGTRLLVL.

The chain is built from TRBV19 and TRBJ2-7, with 9 bases fitting TRBD1. The ends lost 1 base at V and 5 bases at J; junction bases unmatched: 9. Germline loops: CDR1 LNHDA, CDR2 SQIVND (reference sequence). The CDR3 length is 16 residues. The CDR3 DNA reads TGTGCCAGTAGTATAGGTATGGGGACAGGGCCGCACGAGCAGTACTTC. Translation gives CASSIGMGTGPHEQYF.

The gene calls are TRBV19 and TRBJ2-1, with a tentative D call TRBD1 (6 bases). V lost 4 bases and J 0 bases, leaving 10 bases between the germline ends. The CDR3 extends over 15 amino acids. Germline lookup yields CDR1 LNHDA and CDR2 SQIVND (reference sequence). The CDR3 reads CASSTGDNSYNEQFF. As DNA, the CDR3 is TGTGCCAGTAGTACTGGGGACAACTCCTACAATGAGCAGTTCTTC.

This chain links TRBV28 with TRBJ1-4; 9 bases line up with TRBD1. Germline V gives CDR1 MDHEN, CDR2 SYDVKM. The trim removed 5 bases at V and 2 bases at J, leaving 3 bases unmatched. The length of the CDR3 is 15 residues. CDR3: CASSTGGATNEKLFF. CDR3 DNA sequence: TGTGCCAGCAGTACAGGGGGCGCGACTAATGAAAAACTGTTTTTT.

This clone was counted a few times. As DNA, the CDR3 is TGTGCCAGCGGTCGAGGGACAGGACGCAATGAGCAGTTCTTC. Translation gives CASGRGTGRNEQFF. The chain recombines TRBV11-2 with TRBJ2-1; 8 nucleotides match TRBD1. V lost 8 bases, J lost 6 bases, and 9 bases stayed unmatched. The length of the CDR3 is 14 residues. The V gene's germline CDR1 is SGHAT and CDR2 FQNNGV.

This clone showed up just a few times. The J gene is TRBJ1-4, the V gene TRBV25-1, with D uncertain. The germline CDR1 and CDR2 sequences are MGHDK and SYGVNS. The CDR3 is made up of 13 amino acids. Trimming pared 2 bases from V and 4 bases from J, leaving 5 bases between. Written as DNA, the CDR3 is TGTGCCAGCAGTGAACGGTATAATGAAAAACTGTTTTTT. It is translated as CASSERYNEKLFF.

V is TRBV3-1 (or the pseudogene TRBV3-2) and J is TRBJ2-1; TRBD2 matches at 14 bases. Losses at the gene ends were 2 bases for V and 6 bases for J; bases not matched to a gene: 6. The V gene's germline CDR1 is LGHDT and CDR2 YNNKEL (reference sequence). This CDR3 is built from 17 residues. CDR3 sequence reads: CASSQRLAGGPSNEQFF. The CDR3 DNA is TGTGCCAGCAGCCAAAGACTAGCGGGAGGGCCCAGCAATGAGCAGTTCTTC.

In this sample, this clone turned up once. The chain is built from TRBV2 and TRBJ2-1; maybe TRBD1 (5 bases). Germline CDR1 and CDR2: SNHLY and FYNNEI. The CDR3 spans 14 residues. Trimming left V 7 bases short and J 0 bases short, with 10 bases between. The CDR3 loop reads CASKEDSSYNEQFF. The CDR3 DNA reads TGTGCCAGCAAGGAAGACAGCTCCTACAATGAGCAGTTCTTC.

This clone was recorded once. This chain connects TRBV5-1 to TRBJ2-3, with TRBD1 as a possible D gene (5 bases). The CDR3 runs to 17 residues. From germline, CDR1 is SGHRS and CDR2 YFSETQ. Between the trimmed V and J ends, which lost 2 bases and 0 bases, there was a span of 16 bases. In DNA, the CDR3 is TGCGCCAGCAGCTTAAACCCAGGGTTCTCTAGCACAGATACGCAGTATTTT. It yields the protein CASSLNPGFSSTDTQYF.

This chain connects TRBV7-9 to TRBJ2-7; 7 bases agree with TRBD1. The CDR3 length is 14 residues. After removal of 3 bases from V and 3 bases from J, the junction contained 5 bases not matched to a gene. From germline, CDR1 is SEHNR and CDR2 FQNEAQ (reference sequence). CDR3 in DNA: TGTGCCAGCAGCTTCCCGGCAGGGGGCTACGAGCAGTACTTC. It is translated as CASSFPAGGYEQYF.

The gene calls are TRBV5-1 and TRBJ2-7; 7 nucleotides agree with TRBD1. V lost 3 bases and J lost 2; bases outside the gene matches: 5. The CDR3 covers 14 residues. The germline V gene has CDR1 SGHRS and CDR2 YFSETQ. DNA of the CDR3: TGCGCCAGCAGCTGGGAGACAGGGCCCTACGAGCAGTACTTC. Residues: CASSWETGPYEQYF.

This rearrangement joins TRBV18 to TRBJ1-5, with TRBD1 matching over 8 bases. Trimming took 5 bases from V and 7 from J; bases not matched to a gene: 13. CDR3 length equals 16 residues. The V gene's germline CDR1 is KGHSH and CDR2 LQKENI. The CDR3 DNA reads TGTGCCAGCTCATCCGGGGGCAGGGGGCTGGGACAGCCCCAGCATTTT. This gives the protein CASSSGGRGLGQPQHF.

V gene TRBV27 combines with J gene TRBJ2-3; 7 bases line up with TRBD2. The CDR3 length is 16 residues. Germline V gene sequence: CDR1 MNHEY, CDR2 SMNVEV (reference sequence). V lost 5 bases and J lost 0; bases outside the gene matches: 8. The CDR3 here is CASSPATSLSTDTQYF. For the CDR3, the DNA is TGTGCCAGCAGTCCAGCGACTAGCCTTAGCACAGATACGCAGTATTTT.

The chain carries TRBV24-1 and TRBJ2-2; D remains ambiguous. Trimming stripped 6 bases from V and 1 base from J, with 5 bases between. The CDR3 totals 13 residues. CDR1 is KGHDR, CDR2 SFDVKD, per germline. CDR3 region: CATSPQNTGELFF. In DNA form, the CDR3 reads TGTGCCACCAGTCCCCAGAACACCGGGGAGCTGTTTTTT.

The rearrangement uses TRBV2 and TRBJ1-4, with D possibly TRBD1 on 5 matching bases. Germline V gene data show CDR1 as SNHLY and CDR2 as FYNNEI. V lost 3 bases to trimming and J lost 7 bases, with 15 bases between them. The CDR3 totals 15 residues. DNA of the CDR3: TGTGCCAGCAGTGATAGGGGATCAGGGTTTGAAAAACTGTTTTTT. It encodes CASSDRGSGFEKLFF. Combining the CDR3 with reference TRBV2 and TRBJ1-4 gives the whole variable domain EPEVTQTPSHQVTQMGQEVILRCVPISNHLYFYWYRQILGQKVEFLVSFYNNEISEKSEIFDDQFSVERPDGSNFTLKIRSTKLEDSAMYFCASSDRGSGFEKLFFGSGTQLSVL.

The chain has TRBV13 and TRBJ1-1, with a tentative D call TRBD1 (5 bases). This CDR3 spans 13 amino acids. V lost 8 bases and J 1 base, leaving 11 bases between the germline ends. From germline, CDR1 is PRHDT and CDR2 FYEKMQ (reference sequence). The CDR3 reads CASGLGGNTEAFF. Here the CDR3 DNA reads TGTGCCAGCGGTTTGGGGGGGAACACTGAAGCTTTCTTT.

This clone has more than one count but fewer than ten. V is TRBV15 and J is TRBJ2-7; possibly TRBD1 for D (7 bases). The CDR3 sequence is 12 residues long. V lost 5 bases and J lost 5, with 10 bases in between. Per the germline V gene, CDR1 is LNHNV and CDR2 is YYDKDF (reference sequence). DNA of the CDR3: TGTGCCACCAGCGTCAGGGGGGACGAGCAGTACTTC. Amino acid sequence: CATSVRGDEQYF.